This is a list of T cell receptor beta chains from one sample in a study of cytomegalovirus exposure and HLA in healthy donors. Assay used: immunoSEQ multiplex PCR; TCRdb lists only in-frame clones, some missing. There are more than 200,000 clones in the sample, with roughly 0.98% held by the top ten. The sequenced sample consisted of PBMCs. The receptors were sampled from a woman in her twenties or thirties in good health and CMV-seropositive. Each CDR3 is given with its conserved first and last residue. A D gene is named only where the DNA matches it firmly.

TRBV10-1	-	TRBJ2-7	TGCGCCAGCAGTGAGGAAAGGGGGGGCCTAGCTCGTGAGCAGTACTTC	CASSEERGGLAREQYF
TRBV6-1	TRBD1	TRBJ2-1	TGTGCCAGCACCGTGACAGGGGGCAATGAGCAGTTCTTC	CASTVTGGNEQFF
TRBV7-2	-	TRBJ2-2	TGTGCCAGCAGGCCCAGAACCCCTGCGAACACCGGGGAGCTGTTTTTT	CASRPRTPANTGELFF
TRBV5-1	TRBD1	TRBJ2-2	TGCGCCAGCAGCTTACGGACAGGGGCCAGGAACACCGGGGAGCTGTTTTTT	CASSLRTGARNTGELFF
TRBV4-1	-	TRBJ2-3	TGCGCCAGCAGCCAAGGTCTAGGCGGATCCACAGATACGCAGTATTTT	CASSQGLGGSTDTQYF
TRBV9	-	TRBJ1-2	TGTGCCAGCAGCGTAGAAAAGGCGGCCCGCCGGATTCTTAACTATGGCTACACCTTC	CASSVEKAARRILNYGYTF
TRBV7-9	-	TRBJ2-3	TGTGCCAGCAGCTTAAATTCCGGGACTCTAACAGATACGCAGTATTTT	CASSLNSGTLTDTQYF
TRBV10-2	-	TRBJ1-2	TGCGCCAGCACTCAGACATACCTTGACTATGGCTACACCTTC	CASTQTYLDYGYTF
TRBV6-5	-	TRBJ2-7	TGTGCCAGCAGTTCGTGGTCCCCGAGCTCCTACGAGCAGTACTTC	CASSSWSPSSYEQYF
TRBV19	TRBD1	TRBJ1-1	TGTGCCAGTAGTGCTGAAGTATCACAGGGGTACACTGAAGCTTTCTTT	CASSAEVSQGYTEAFF
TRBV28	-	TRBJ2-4	TGTGCCAGCACTCCATCCGCGATAAACATTCAGTACTTC	CASTPSAINIQYF
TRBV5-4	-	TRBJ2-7	TGTGCCAGCAGCTCCAACTACGAGCAGTACTTC	CASSSNYEQYF
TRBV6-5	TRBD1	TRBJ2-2	TGTGCCAGCAGTTACAGACAGGGGGCGGGCGGGGAGCTGTTTTTT	CASSYRQGAGGELFF
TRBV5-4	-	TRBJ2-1	TGTGCCAGCAGCTTGTATTCAGGGATACGTGGTTATGAGCAGTTCTTC	CASSLYSGIRGYEQFF
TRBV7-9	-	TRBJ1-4	TGTGCCAGCAGCTTAGTAGGGGCGGAAGGTGAAAAACTGTTTTTT	CASSLVGAEGEKLFF
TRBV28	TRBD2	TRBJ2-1	TGTGCCAGCAGTTTCGGGACTAGCGGTCTCAATGAGCAGTTCTTC	CASSFGTSGLNEQFF
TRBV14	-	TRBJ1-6	TGTGCCAGCAGCCAAGGACACCAATCACCCCTCCACTTT	CASSQGHQSPLHF
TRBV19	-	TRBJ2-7	TGTGCCAGTAGTATTCTCGGCACAGTGGGCCACGAGCAGTACTTC	CASSILGTVGHEQYF
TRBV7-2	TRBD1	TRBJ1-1	TGTGCCAGCAGCTTCGGTTGGGACAGGGGTCCTGAAGCTTTCTTT	CASSFGWDRGPEAFF
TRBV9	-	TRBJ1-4	TGTGCCAGCAGCGTAGGCGTTGCAACTAATGAAAAACTGTTTTTT	CASSVGVATNEKLFF
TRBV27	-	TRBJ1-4	TGTGCCAGCATGTGGCCGGGAGATGAAAAACTGTTTTTT	CASMWPGDEKLFF
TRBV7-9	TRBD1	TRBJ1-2	TGTGCCAGCAGCTTGGGCTGGGACAGACATGGCTACACCTTC	CASSLGWDRHGYTF
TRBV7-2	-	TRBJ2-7	TGTGCCAGCAGCTTTCGGGACAATTATAAATACGAGCAGTACTTC	CASSFRDNYKYEQYF
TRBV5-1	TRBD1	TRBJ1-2	TGCGCCAGCAGCGGGCAGGGGGACTATGGCTACACCTTC	CASSGQGDYGYTF
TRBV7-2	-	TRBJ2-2	TGTGCCAGCAGCAACTTAGTAGGTTTATCAGCGATATATCCCGGGGAGCTGTTTTTT	CASSNLVGLSAIYPGELFF
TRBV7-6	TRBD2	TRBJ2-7	TGTGCCAGCAGCTTCTTAGCGGGAGCGTACGAGCAGTACTTC	CASSFLAGAYEQYF
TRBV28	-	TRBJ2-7	TGTGCCAGCAGCTCGGGGGACCCCCACGAGCAGTACTTC	CASSSGDPHEQYF
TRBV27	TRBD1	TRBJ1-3	TGTGCCAGCAGTTTCCACGGACAGGGTTCTTCTTTCTCTGGAAACACCATATATTTT	CASSFHGQGSSFSGNTIYF
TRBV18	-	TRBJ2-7	TGTGCCAGCTCGCCGGGATCCGACACGCAAGGGGGCTACGAGCAGTACTTC	CASSPGSDTQGGYEQYF
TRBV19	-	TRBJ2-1	TGTGCCAGTTCGGACTTCAATGAGCAGTTCTTC	CASSDFNEQFF
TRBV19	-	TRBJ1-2	TGTGCCAGTAGTATAAGCGACAGCTTCTACACCTTC	CASSISDSFYTF
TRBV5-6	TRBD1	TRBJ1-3	TGTGCCAGCAGCTTGGGGGGACAGGGTTACTCTGGAAACACCATATATTTT	CASSLGGQGYSGNTIYF
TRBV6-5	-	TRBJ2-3	TGTGCCAGCAGTTACTTGCCGACAAGCACAGATACGCAGTATTTT	CASSYLPTSTDTQYF
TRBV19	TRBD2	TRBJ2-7	TGTGCCAGTAGCCCCTCCCCCGGGGGGTACTACGAGCAGTACTTC	CASSPSPGGYYEQYF